These T cell receptor beta chains were read from a single sample in a study of glioma-infiltrating T cells. TCRdb re-derived calls from the multiplex PCR reads in MiXCR, one entry per CDR3 protein. The sample yields about 180,000 distinct CDR3 sequences, under 55% seen once. The sample was glioma tissue, nonneoplastic brain tissue, or PBMCs (not recorded which). These receptor sequences come from a human donor with low-grade glioma or glioblastoma, undergoing nonglioma brain surgery, or in good health (not recorded which). Each CDR3 is given with its conserved first and last residue. Fields, in order: clone size, D gene, J gene, V gene, CDR3 DNA, CDR3 protein. A D gene is named only where the DNA matches it firmly. Expanded clones get a size class; other rows say once, few or many, or leave the size out.

abundance: many
d_gene: .
j_gene: TRBJ1-5
v_gene: TRBV2
CDR3nt: TGTGCCAGCGGGACTGCAAATCAGCCCCAGCATTTT
CDR3aa: CASGTANQPQHF

abundance: .
d_gene: TRBD2
j_gene: TRBJ2-7
v_gene: TRBV20-1
CDR3nt: TGCAGTGTTCAAGCGGGAGGTTACGAGCAGTACTTC
CDR3aa: CSVQAGGYEQYF

abundance: few
d_gene: .
j_gene: TRBJ2-4
v_gene: TRBV7-9
CDR3nt: TGTGCCAGCACCCGGATGACGGGAGTCGAGGCCAAAAACATTCAGTACTTC
CDR3aa: CASTRMTGVEAKNIQYF

abundance: .
d_gene: .
j_gene: TRBJ2-7
v_gene: TRBV6-4
CDR3nt: TGTGCCAGCAGTGACTTCTTTCGCGAGCAGTACTTC
CDR3aa: CASSDFFREQYF

abundance: once
d_gene: .
j_gene: TRBJ1-2
v_gene: TRBV20-1
CDR3nt: TGCAGTAGTGGGGCTAACTATGGCTACACCTTC
CDR3aa: CSSGANYGYTF

abundance: many
d_gene: .
j_gene: TRBJ1-2
v_gene: TRBV2
CDR3nt: TGTGCCAGCAGCGCATCCTTGTTGGGAGCCTTCACCTTC
CDR3aa: CASSASLLGAFTF

abundance: .
d_gene: .
j_gene: TRBJ2-7
v_gene: TRBV3-1
CDR3nt: TGTGCCGGCAGCCAAGATCCCGGCTTATCCTACGAGCAGTACTTC
CDR3aa: CAGSQDPGLSYEQYF

abundance: .
d_gene: TRBD2
j_gene: TRBJ2-7
v_gene: TRBV20-1
CDR3nt: TGCAGTGCTAGCGACCGGGGGGGCGAGCAGCACTTC
CDR3aa: CSASDRGGEQHF

abundance: many
d_gene: TRBD2
j_gene: TRBJ2-1
v_gene: TRBV20-1
CDR3nt: TGCAGTGCTAGCTTATCACCGGGACTAGGACATGAGCAGTTCTTC
CDR3aa: CSASLSPGLGHEQFF

abundance: few
d_gene: .
j_gene: TRBJ1-1
v_gene: TRBV14
CDR3nt: TGTGCCAGCAGCCAGGACGGACTCAACACTGAAGCTTTCTTT
CDR3aa: CASSQDGLNTEAFF

abundance: .
d_gene: .
j_gene: TRBJ2-7
v_gene: TRBV2
CDR3nt: TGTGCCAGCAGTGAAAACGGGATAAGCACGGGTGAGCAGTACTTC
CDR3aa: CASSENGISTGEQYF